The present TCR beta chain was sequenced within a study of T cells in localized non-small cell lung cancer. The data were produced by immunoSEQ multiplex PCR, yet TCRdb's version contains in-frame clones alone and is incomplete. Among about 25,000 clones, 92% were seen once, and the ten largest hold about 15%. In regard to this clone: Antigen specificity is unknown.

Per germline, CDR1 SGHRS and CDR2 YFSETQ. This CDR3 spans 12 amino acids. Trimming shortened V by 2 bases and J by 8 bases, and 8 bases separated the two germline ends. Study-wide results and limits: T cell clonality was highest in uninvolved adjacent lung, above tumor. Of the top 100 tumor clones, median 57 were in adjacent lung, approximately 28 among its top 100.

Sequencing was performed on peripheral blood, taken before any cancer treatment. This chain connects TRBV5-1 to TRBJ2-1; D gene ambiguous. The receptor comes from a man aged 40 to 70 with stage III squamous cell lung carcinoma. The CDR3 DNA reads TGCGCCAGCAGCTTAACACGGGATGAGCAGTTCTTC. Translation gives CASSLTRDEQFF.